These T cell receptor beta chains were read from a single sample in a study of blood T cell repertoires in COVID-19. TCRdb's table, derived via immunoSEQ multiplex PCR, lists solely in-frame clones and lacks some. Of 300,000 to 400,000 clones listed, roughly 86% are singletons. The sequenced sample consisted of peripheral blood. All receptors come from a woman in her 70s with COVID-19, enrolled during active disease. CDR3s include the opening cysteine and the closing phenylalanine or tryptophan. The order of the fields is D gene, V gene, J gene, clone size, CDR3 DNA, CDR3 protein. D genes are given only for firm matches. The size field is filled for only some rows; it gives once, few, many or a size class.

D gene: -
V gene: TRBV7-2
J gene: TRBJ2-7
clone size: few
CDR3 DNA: TGTGCCAGCAGCAGACGACAGGGAGGAAGCTACGAGCAGTACTTC
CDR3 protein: CASSRRQGGSYEQYF

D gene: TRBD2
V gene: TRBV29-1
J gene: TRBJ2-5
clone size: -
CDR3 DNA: TGCAGCGCGGGGGGGAGTGAGACCCAGTACTTC
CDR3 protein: CSAGGSETQYF

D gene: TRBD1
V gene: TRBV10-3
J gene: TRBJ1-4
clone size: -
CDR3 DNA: TGTGCCACGACAGGGGGCCCTCTTAATGAAAAACTGTTTTTT
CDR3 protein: CATTGGPLNEKLFF

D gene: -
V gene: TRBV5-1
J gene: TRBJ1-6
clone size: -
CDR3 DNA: TGCGCCAGCAGCTTGGGAGGGGGTTTAAGCTCGTCCTTCCATAATTCACCCCTCCACTTT
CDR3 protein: CASSLGGGLSSSFHNSPLHF

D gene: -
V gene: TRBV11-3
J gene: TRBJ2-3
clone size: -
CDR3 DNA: TGTGCCAGCAGCTTAGGCGGGGGCCCCACAGATACGCAGTATTTT
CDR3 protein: CASSLGGGPTDTQYF

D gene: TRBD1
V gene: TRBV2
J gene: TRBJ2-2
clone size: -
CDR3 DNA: TGTGCCAGCACCAAAGACAGGGGCGGCGGGGAGCTGTTTTTT
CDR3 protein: CASTKDRGGGELFF

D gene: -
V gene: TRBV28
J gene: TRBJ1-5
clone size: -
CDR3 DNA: TGTGCCAGCAGTCGTCAGGTGGGTAGCAATCAGCCCCAGCATTTT
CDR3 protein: CASSRQVGSNQPQHF

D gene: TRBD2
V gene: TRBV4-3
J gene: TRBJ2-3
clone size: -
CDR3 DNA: TGCGCCAGCAGCCAAGAGACTAGCGGGGGTGGGAGCACAGATACGCAGTATTTT
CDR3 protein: CASSQETSGGGSTDTQYF

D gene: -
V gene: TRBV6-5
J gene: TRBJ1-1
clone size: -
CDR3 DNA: TGTGCCAGCAGTTACTTTCTCGGGTCCGGTGGCACTGAAGCTTTCTTT
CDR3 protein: CASSYFLGSGGTEAFF

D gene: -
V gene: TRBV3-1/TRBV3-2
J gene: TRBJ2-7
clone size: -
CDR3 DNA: TGTGCCAGCAGCCGCTGTAACAGAGGGTACCCCTACGAGCAGTACTTC
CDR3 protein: CASSRCNRGYPYEQYF

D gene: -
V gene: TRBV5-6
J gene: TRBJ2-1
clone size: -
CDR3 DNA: TGTGCCAGCAGCCGGGACTTGCACAATGAGCAGTTCTTC
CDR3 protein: CASSRDLHNEQFF

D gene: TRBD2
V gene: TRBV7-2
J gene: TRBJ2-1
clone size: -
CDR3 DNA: TGTGCCAGCAGGATGAATAGCGGGGGGGCCTACAATGAGCAGTTCTTC
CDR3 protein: CASRMNSGGAYNEQFF

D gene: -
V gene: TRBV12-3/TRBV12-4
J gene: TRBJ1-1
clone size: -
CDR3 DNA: TGTGCCAGCAGTATCACAGGGTGGGCTGAAGCTTTCTTT
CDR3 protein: CASSITGWAEAFF

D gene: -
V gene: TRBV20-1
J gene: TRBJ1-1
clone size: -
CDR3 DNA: TGCAGTGCTACTCGACAGAAGGAAGCTTTCTTT
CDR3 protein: CSATRQKEAFF

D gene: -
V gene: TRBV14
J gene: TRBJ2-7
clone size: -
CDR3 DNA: TGTGCCAGCAGCTTCCGACAGCACTCCTACGAGCAGTACTTC
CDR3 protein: CASSFRQHSYEQYF

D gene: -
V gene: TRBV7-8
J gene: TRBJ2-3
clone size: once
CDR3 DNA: TGTGCCAGCAGCTTACAGGGGGGACACACAGATACGCAGTATTTT
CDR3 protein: CASSLQGGHTDTQYF

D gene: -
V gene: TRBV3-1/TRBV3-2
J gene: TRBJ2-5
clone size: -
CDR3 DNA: TGTGCCAGCAGCCAACAGGGGCCGGAGACCCAGTACTTC
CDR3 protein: CASSQQGPETQYF

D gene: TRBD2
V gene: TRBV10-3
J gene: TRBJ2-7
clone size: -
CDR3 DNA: TGTGCCATCAGGGGACTAGCGGGGGGGCAAGAGCAGTACTTC
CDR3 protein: CAIRGLAGGQEQYF

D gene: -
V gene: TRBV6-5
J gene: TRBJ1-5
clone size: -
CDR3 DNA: TGTGCCAGCAAAGGAAAAGCGGTGGGAAATCAGCCCCAGCATTTT
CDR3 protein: CASKGKAVGNQPQHF

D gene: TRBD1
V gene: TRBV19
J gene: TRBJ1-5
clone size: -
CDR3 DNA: TGTGCCAGTAGTTATTTAGGGGGCGGGAGCAATCAGCCCCAGCATTTT
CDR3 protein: CASSYLGGGSNQPQHF

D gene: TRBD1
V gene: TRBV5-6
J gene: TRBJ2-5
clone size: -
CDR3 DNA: TGTGCCAGCAGCTCGCTGACAGGGGAAGAGACCCAGTACTTC
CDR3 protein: CASSSLTGEETQYF

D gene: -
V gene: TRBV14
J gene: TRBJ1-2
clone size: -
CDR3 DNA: TGTGCCAGCAGCCAAGATCTGACAGGCCATGGCTACACCTTC
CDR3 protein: CASSQDLTGHGYTF

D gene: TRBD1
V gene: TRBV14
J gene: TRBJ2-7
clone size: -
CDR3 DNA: TGTGCCAGCAGCCAATTTAAGGACAGGGAGCAGTACTTC
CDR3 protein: CASSQFKDREQYF

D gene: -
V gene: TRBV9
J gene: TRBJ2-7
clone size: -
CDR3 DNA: TGTGCCAGCAGCGTAGCACCTAGGGACAACGAGCAGTACTTC
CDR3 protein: CASSVAPRDNEQYF

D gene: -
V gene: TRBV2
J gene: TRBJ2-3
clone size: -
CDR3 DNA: TGTGCCAGCAGAGAAGCCCGGGACTTCCTGGATACGCAGTATTTT
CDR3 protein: CASREARDFLDTQYF

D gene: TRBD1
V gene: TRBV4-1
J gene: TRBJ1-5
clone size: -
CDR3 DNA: TGCGCCAGCAGCCAAGATGACAGGGGCCATCAGCCCCAGCATTTT
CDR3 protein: CASSQDDRGHQPQHF

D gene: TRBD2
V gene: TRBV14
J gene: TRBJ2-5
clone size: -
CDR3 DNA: TGTGCCAGCAGCGCTAGCGGGGGGCCCATCCCTTCAGAGACCCAGTACTTC
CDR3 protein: CASSASGGPIPSETQYF

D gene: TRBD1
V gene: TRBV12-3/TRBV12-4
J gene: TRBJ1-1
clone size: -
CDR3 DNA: TGTGCCAGCTCGGGACAGGAGTACACTGAAGCTTTCTTT
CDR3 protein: CASSGQEYTEAFF

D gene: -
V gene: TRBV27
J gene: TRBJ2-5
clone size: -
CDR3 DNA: TGTGCCAGCAGTTTAGGGCAGACCAACCAAGAGACCCAGTACTTC
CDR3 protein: CASSLGQTNQETQYF

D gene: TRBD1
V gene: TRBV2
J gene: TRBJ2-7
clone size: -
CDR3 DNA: TGTGCCAGCAGTGTAACCGGACAGGGGGCTTCCTACGAGCAGTACTTC
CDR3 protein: CASSVTGQGASYEQYF

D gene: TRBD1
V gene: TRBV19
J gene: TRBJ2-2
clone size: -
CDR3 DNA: TGTGCCAGTCAAAGGGACAGGGAGACCGGGGAGCTGTTTTTT
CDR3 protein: CASQRDRETGELFF

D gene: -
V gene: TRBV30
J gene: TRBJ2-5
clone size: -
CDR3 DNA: TGTGCCTGGAGTAGTTGGGGCAAACAAGAGACCCAGTACTTC
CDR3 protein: CAWSSWGKQETQYF

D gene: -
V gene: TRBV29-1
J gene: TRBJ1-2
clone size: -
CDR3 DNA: TGCAGCGTTGAAGATCAGGGCAGGGGAGGCTACACCTTC
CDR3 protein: CSVEDQGRGGYTF

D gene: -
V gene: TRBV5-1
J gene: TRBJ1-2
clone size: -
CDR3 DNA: TGCGCCAGCAGCTTGGCTCTCTTTAACTATGGCTACACCTTC
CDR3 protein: CASSLALFNYGYTF

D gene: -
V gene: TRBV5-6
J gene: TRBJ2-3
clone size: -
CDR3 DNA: TGTGCCAGCAGCTTGGGGGCCGGGGCAGATACGCAGTATTTT
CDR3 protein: CASSLGAGADTQYF

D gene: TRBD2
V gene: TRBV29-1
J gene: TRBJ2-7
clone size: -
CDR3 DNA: TGCAGCGTTGGGACTAGCGGGGTGGAGCAGTACTTC
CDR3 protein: CSVGTSGVEQYF

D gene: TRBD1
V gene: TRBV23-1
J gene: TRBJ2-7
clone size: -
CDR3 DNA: TGCGCCAGCAGCGACAGGGGGCTAGGAGAGCAGTACTTC
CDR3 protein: CASSDRGLGEQYF

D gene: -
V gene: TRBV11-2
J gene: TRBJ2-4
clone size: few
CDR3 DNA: TGTGCCAGCAGCGGAGGTATCATTCAGTACTTC
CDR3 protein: CASSGGIIQYF

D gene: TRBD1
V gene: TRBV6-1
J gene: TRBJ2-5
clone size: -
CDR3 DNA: TGTGCCAGCAAAGACAGGGTGGTAAGAGAGACCCAGTACTTC
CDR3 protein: CASKDRVVRETQYF

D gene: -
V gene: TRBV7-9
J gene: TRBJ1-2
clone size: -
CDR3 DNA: TGTGCCAGCAGCTTAGTCCTATCACCGAGTGGCTACACCTTC
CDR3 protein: CASSLVLSPSGYTF

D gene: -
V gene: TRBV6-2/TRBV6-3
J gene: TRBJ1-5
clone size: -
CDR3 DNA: TGTGCCAGCAGCCCATTCCAGGGGTCGGCCTCATATAGCAATCAGCCCCAGCATTTT
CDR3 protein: CASSPFQGSASYSNQPQHF

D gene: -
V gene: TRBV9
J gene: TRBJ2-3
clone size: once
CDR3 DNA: TGTGCCAGCAGCAGGACAGCTCACACTAGCACAGATACGCAGTATTTT
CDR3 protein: CASSRTAHTSTDTQYF

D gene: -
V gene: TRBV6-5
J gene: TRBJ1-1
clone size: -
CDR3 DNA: TGTGCCAGCAGTCCTCCTAGTCAAAACACTGAAGCTTTCTTT
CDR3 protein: CASSPPSQNTEAFF

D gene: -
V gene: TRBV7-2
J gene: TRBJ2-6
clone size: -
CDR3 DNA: TGTGCCAGCAGCCAAGACATTTCTCTCTCTGGGGCCAACGTCCTGACTTTC
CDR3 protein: CASSQDISLSGANVLTF

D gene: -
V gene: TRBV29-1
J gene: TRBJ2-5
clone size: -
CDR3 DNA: TGCAGCGTTGCGGCAGGGATGGAGGAGACCCAGTACTTC
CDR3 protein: CSVAAGMEETQYF

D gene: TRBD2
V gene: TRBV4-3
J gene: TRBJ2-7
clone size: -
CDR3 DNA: TGCGCCAGCAGCCAACATCTGGGACTAGCGGGGGGTCCCTACGAGCAGTACTTC
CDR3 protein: CASSQHLGLAGGPYEQYF

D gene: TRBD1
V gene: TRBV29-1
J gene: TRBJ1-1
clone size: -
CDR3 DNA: TGCAGCGTCCGAACAGGGGAGCCCGAAGCTTTCTTT
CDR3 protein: CSVRTGEPEAFF

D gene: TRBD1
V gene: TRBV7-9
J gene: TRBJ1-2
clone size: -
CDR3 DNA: TGTGCCAGCAGCTTAGGACAGGGGGCCAGAGGCTACACCTTC
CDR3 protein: CASSLGQGARGYTF

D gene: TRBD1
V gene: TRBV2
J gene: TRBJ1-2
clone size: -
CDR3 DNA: TGTGCCAGCAGGGCCGGGACAGGGGGCAACTATGGCTACACCTTC
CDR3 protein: CASRAGTGGNYGYTF

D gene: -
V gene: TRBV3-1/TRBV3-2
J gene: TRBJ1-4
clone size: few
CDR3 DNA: TGTGCCAGCAGCCAAAGCTCAACTAATGAAAAACTGTTTTTT
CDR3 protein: CASSQSSTNEKLFF

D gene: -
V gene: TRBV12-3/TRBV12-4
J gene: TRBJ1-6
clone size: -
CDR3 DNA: TGTGCCAGCAGTTTCTTAAATTCACCCCTCCACTTT
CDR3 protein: CASSFLNSPLHF

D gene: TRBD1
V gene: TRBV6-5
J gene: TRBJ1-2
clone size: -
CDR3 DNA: TGTGCCACATACACAGGGGGCTACTATGGCTACACCTTC
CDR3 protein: CATYTGGYYGYTF

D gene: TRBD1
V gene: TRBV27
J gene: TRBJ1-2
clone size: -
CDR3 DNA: TGTGCCAGCAGTTTGAGGACAGGGGCGTATGGCTACACCTTC
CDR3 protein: CASSLRTGAYGYTF

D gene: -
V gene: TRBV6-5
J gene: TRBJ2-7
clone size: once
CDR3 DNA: TGTGCCAGCAGCCCCGGACACTACGAGCAGTACTTC
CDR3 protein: CASSPGHYEQYF

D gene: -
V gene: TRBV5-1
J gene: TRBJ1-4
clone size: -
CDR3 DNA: TGCGCCAGCAGCTTGGGGGACACTGAAAAACTGTTTTTT
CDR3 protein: CASSLGDTEKLFF

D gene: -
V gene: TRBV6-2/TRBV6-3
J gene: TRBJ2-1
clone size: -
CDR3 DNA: TGTGCCAGCAGCCAGCTTTGGGGGGGGCGGAATGAGCAGTTCTTC
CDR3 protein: CASSQLWGGRNEQFF